This entry features one TCR beta chain sequence. Its specificity is unknown. Primers: 60 Vbeta forward and 13 Jbeta reverse. Only in-frame clones appear in the TCRdb table, and some are missing; sequencing was by immunoSEQ multiplex PCR. The top ten hold less than 2.5% of the sample, which has 140,000 or so clones, 72% seen once. With 1 base removed from V and 6 bases from J, the gap between germline ends came to 10 bases. Germline CDR1 reads SGHDN; CDR2 reads FVKESK. The CDR3 covers 13 residues. This entry belongs to a study of cytomegalovirus exposure and HLA in healthy donors. The study's findings and limits: Most CMV-associated TCR beta chains were later found to appear HLA-restricted.

This receptor was taken from a man aged 35-49 years in good health and CMV-seronegative. Sequencing was done on a sample of PBMCs. This chain links TRBV14 with TRBJ2-7; D not certain. The CDR3 loop is CASSQGRIAEQYF. As DNA, the CDR3 is TGTGCCAGCAGCCAAGGGCGGATCGCCGAGCAGTACTTC.